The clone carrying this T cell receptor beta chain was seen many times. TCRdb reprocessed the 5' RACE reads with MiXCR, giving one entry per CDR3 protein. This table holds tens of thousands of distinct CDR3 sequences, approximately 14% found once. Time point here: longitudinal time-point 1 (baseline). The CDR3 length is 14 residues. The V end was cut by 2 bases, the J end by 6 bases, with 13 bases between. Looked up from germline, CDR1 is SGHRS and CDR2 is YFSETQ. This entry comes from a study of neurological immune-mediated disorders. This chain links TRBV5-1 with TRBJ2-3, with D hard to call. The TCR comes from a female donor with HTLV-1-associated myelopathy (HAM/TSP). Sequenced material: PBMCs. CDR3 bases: TGCGCCAGCAGCTTTGGGTTGGAGCTGGATACGCAGTATTTT. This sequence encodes CASSFGLELDTQYF.